A single sample is the source of the 5 T cell receptor delta chains below, sequenced in a study of gamma-delta T cells after stem cell transplantation. TCRdb reprocessed the RT-PCR reads using CATT. The top ten hold approximately 31% of the sample, which has around 1,200 delta-chain clones, about 3.5% seen once. Sequencing was carried out using gamma-delta T cells. These receptors originate from a human donor. It is not recorded whose cells these are; they may come from a transplant donor.

This clone was seen a few times. For this DNA, TCRdb reports the protein of a much larger clone, which diverges at residue 10, most likely from a read error; the protein presented here is translated directly from the DNA. This chain connects TRDV2 to TRDJ3; maybe TRDD3 (6 bases). Trimming took off 3 bases at V and 2 bases at J, with 16 bases between the two ends. The CDR3 has 18 residues. CDR1 GEAIGNYY and CDR2 EKD come from the germline V gene. The CDR3 region is CACDSTGSLPWDTRQMFF. CDR3 in DNA: TGTGCCTGTGACTCCACTGGGAGTCTCCCCTGGGACACCCGACAGATGTTTTTC.

A word on this clone: This likely traces to a read error, being one base from a far larger clone. Other DNA sequences in this sample translate to the same CDR3. CDR3 sequence reads: CACDTAGNGLGDRTDKLIF. Written as DNA, the CDR3 is TGTGCCTGCGACACCGCCGGGAACGGACTGGGGGATCGAACCGATAAACTCATCTTT. The chain combines TRDV2 with TRDJ1; 10 nucleotides agree with TRDD3. Germline assignment: CDR1 GEAIGNYY and CDR2 EKD. CDR3 length: 19 residues.

As concerns this clone: This sequence is one base from a far larger clone and is likely a read error. The chain recombines TRDV2 with TRDJ3; 9 bases are a match to TRDD2. This CDR3 is 26 amino acids long. Germline values: CDR1 GEAIGNYY, CDR2 EKD. V shed 0 bases and J 1 base; nucleotides not matched to a gene: 27. The CDR3 here is CACDTVSLPTEEGMEFRSWDTRQMFF. CDR3 DNA: TGTGCCTGTGACACCGTAAGCCTTCCTACGGAAGAGGGGATGGAGTTTAGGTCCTGGGACACCCGACAGATGTTTTTC.

Of note for this clone: TCRdb has a much larger clone's protein, which differs at residue 9 from the translation of this DNA, likely because of a read error; what is shown is the protein translated from the DNA. This chain links TRDV1 with TRDJ3; D gene uncertain. The germline gives CDR1 TSWWSYY, CDR2 QGS. The CDR3 is 16 amino acids. With 0 bases removed from V and 5 bases from J, the gap between germline ends came to 8 bases. Written as DNA, the CDR3 is TGTGCTCTTGGGGAACTGCGGTCCCGGGACACCCGACAGATGTTTTTC. Translating gives CALGELRSRDTRQMFF.

A remark on this clone: The translation of this DNA and the TCRdb protein of a much larger clone differ at residue 3, probably owing to a read error; the protein shown here is translated from the DNA. The genes are TRDV2 and TRDJ1; 8 bases are shared with TRDD3. Germline V CDR1 and CDR2: GEAIGNYY, EKD. The CDR3 covers 15 residues. In nucleotides, the CDR3 is TGTGCCTTTGACCTACTGGGGGTCGACACCGATAAACTCATCTTT. This gives the protein CAFDLLGVDTDKLIF.